This TCR beta chain was found in a study of CD8 T cells in Susac syndrome. Sequencing of TCR beta covered CD8+ and CD4+ T cells obtained from blood. The patients who served as multiple sclerosis controls were treatment-naive and had stable or active relapsing-remitting disease that fulfilled the revised McDonald criteria. Through negative isolation, CD4+ and CD8+ T cells were obtained, while TEMRA cells were enriched using FACS. This CDR3 is built from 15 residues. Germline V gene sequence: CDR1 SGHNT, CDR2 YYREEE (reference sequence). Germline trimming cut 1 base from V and 5 bases from J; bases unmatched to any gene: 3. Reverse transcription used roughly 0.5 to 1 ug RNA and random hexamers. By means of immunoSEQ multiplex PCR, TCR beta CDR3 spanning 54 Vbeta and 13 Jbeta underwent amplification. TCRdb recomputed calls from the immunoSEQ multiplex PCR reads with MiXCR, one row per CDR3 protein. There are about 250,000 distinct CDR3 sequences in the sample; over 85% occur only once, and about 0.071% lies in the top ten.

The TCR sequence derives from a human donor with multiple sclerosis. Input material: CD4+ T cells from PBMCs. The V call is TRBV5-4, the J call TRBJ2-2; 9 nucleotides match TRBD2. CDR3 nucleotide sequence: TGTGCCAGCAGCTTGAACAGCGGGAGGACCGGGGAGCTGTTTTTT. It yields the protein CASSLNSGRTGELFF.